Sequencing of this T cell receptor beta chain was carried out in a study of spatial heterogeneity in lung cancer (dated by TCRdb to 2018 to 2020). With regard to the full study: More beta-chain than alpha-chain transcripts were consistently detected, likely reflecting higher beta-chain transcript abundance. In the raw uncorrected reads, each unique combination of TCR and UMI appeared on average more than ten times. In non-small cell lung cancer, the study quantitatively compared TCR alpha and beta repertoires across several tumor regions, matched nontumor lung, and blood. The study linked features of the TCR repertoire to counts of nonsynonymous mutations, which were determined by whole-exome sequencing of tumor tissue. Both alpha and beta chains were TCR-sequenced in about 240 tumor regions, 64 matched nontumor lung samples and more than 50 PBMC samples obtained at surgery.

Libraries were constructed by 5' RACE. Sequencing relied on a NextSeq 500. In the TCR library protocol, a unique molecular identifier was attached to each TCR cDNA molecule so that PCR and sequencing errors could be corrected. The authors processed their data as follows. TCR identification, UMI-based error correction and CDR3 extraction were all carried out with Decombinator tools. Expanded TCRs were defined as those above a frequency of 2 per 1,000, corresponding to the top 1% of the tumor frequency distribution. Rényi diversity was computed with the R vegan package after subsampling each repertoire 100 times to 5,000 TCRs. To build CDR3 similarity networks, amino acid triplet string-kernel similarity was used, and CDR3s were connected when their pairwise similarity was above 0.82. TCRdb reworked the public reads: Q25 trimming with fastp, MiXCR clone assembly, productive beta chains retained. Entries are consolidated by CDR3 protein sequence, retaining the most common genes and DNA. TCRdb, not the original authors, processed these V and J calls. In this sample the table shows about 15,000 distinct CDR3 sequences, 3.6% of which occur a single time. In total, the top ten clones hold around a tenth of the sample.

This clonotype was observed many times. The antigen this receptor binds is unknown. No base quality values were provided; no much bigger clone lies one nucleotide off. Because the library targeted alpha chains, this beta chain is an off-target read whose size means little. The study at large found these results: Additional single-cell paired TCR alpha and beta sequencing was considered necessary to confirm, at a functional level, the hypothesis that regional TCRs recognize regional mutations.

This specimen's time point label, per the study, means: sample taken at primary tumor resection. Donors were around 69 patients with early-stage, untreated non-small cell lung cancer from the lung TRACERx cohort. For TCR sequencing, whole RNA was extracted from tumor and nontumor lung tissue, or from cryopreserved PBMC samples, and no cell sorting was done. Patients were selected for TCR sequencing only if sufficient RNA was available from at least two tumor regions. Tumor and adjacent nontumor lung specimens were reviewed by a lung pathologist before selection. The trim is 0 bases for V and 5 bases for J, with a gap of 8 bases between the germline ends. The germline V gene (reference sequence) supplies CDR1 LGHDT and CDR2 YNNKEL. From the cysteine through the phenylalanine, the CDR3 covers 14 amino acids. Only the CDR3 DNA stays, 42 bases, in frame from base 1.

This receptor was taken from a male donor with early-stage non-small cell lung cancer. The chain is made from TRBV3-1 and TRBJ1-5; tentative D gene TRBD1, with 5 bases matching. The sample here was normal lung tissue next to the tumor, taken at surgery. DNA sequence: TGTGCCAGCAGCCAAGATTGGGGGGATCAGCCCCAGCATTTT. It translates as CASSQDWGDQPQHF. The full variable domain, with segments outside the CDR3 supplied by the reference TRBV3-1 and TRBJ1-5 proteins, appears as DTAVSQTPKYLVTQMGNDKSIKCEQNLGHDTMYWYKQDSKKFLKIMFSYNNKELIINETVPNRFSPKSPDKAHLNLHINSLELGDSAVYFCASSQDWGDQPQHFGDGTRLSIL.